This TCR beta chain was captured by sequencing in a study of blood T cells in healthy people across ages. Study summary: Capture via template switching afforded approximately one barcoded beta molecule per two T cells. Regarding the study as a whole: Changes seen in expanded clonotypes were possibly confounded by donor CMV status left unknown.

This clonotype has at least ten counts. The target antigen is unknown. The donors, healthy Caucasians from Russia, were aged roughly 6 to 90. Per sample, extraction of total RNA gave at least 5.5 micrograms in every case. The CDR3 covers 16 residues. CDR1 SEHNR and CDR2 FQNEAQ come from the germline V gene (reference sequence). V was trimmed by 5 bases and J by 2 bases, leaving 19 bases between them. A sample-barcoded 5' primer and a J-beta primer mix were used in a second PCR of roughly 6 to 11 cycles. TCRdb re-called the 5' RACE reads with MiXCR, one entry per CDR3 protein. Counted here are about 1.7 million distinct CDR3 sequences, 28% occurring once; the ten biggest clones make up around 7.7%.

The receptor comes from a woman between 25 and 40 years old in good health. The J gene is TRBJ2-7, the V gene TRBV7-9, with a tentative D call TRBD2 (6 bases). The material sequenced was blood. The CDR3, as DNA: TGTGCCAGCAGCAACCCCACCGGGGGAAGAACCTACGAGCAGTACTTC. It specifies CASSNPTGGRTYEQYF.